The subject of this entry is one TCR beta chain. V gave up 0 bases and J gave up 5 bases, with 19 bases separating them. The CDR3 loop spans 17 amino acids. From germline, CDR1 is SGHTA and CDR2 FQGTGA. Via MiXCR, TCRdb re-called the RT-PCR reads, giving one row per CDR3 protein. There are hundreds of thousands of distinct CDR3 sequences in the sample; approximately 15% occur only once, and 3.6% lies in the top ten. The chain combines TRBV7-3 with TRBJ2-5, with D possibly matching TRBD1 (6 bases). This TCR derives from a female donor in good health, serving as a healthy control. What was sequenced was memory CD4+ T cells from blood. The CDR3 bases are TGTGCCAGCAGCTTAACGGCCCTCTCTGGGGGCCGTGAGACCCAGTACTTC. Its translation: CASSLTALSGGRETQYF.